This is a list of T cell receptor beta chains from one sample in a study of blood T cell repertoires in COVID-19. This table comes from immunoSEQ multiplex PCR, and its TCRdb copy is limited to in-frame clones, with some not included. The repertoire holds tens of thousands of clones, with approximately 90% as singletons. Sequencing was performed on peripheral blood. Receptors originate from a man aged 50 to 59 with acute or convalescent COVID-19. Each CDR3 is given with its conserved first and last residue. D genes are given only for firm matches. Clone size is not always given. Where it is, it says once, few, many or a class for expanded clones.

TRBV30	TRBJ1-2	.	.	CAWRAPGSRGGYTF	TGTGCCTGGAGGGCGCCGGGGTCCCGAGGTGGCTACACCTTC
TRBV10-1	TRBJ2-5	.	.	CASSEQRLSYQETQYF	TGCGCCAGCAGTGAGCAGCGACTCTCGTACCAAGAGACCCAGTACTTC
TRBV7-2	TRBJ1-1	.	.	CASSPPGGTSPLNTEAFF	TGTGCCAGCAGTCCGCCCGGGGGAACAAGTCCCCTGAACACTGAAGCTTTCTTT
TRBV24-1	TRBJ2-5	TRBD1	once	CATSEPRGQGEETQYF	TGTGCCACCAGTGAGCCTAGGGGACAGGGTGAAGAGACCCAGTACTTC
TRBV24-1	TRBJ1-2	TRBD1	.	CATSRGQGAYGYTF	TGTGCCACCTCCCGGGGACAGGGGGCCTATGGCTACACCTTC
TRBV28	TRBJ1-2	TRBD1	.	CASSGEGQGINGYTF	TGTGCCAGCAGTGGCGAGGGACAGGGGATCAATGGCTACACCTTC
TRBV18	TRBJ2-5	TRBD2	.	CASSPQTSGGKETQYF	TGTGCCAGCTCACCACAGACTAGCGGTGGGAAGGAGACCCAGTACTTC
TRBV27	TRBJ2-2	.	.	CASSPGAVTGELFF	TGTGCCAGCAGTCCCGGTGCGGTGACCGGGGAGCTGTTTTTT
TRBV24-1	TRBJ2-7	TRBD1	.	CATSETGVSYEQYF	TGTGCCACCAGTGAGACAGGGGTCTCCTACGAGCAGTACTTC
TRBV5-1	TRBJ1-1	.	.	CASRRRDGNTEAFF	TGCGCCAGCAGGCGACGGGATGGGAACACTGAAGCTTTCTTT
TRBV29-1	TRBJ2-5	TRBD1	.	CSGVTGTGQETQYF	TGCAGCGGGGTCACCGGGACAGGGCAAGAGACCCAGTACTTC
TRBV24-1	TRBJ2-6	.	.	CATLKTGANVLTF	TGTGCCACCCTTAAAACTGGGGCCAACGTCCTGACTTTC